This T cell receptor beta chain was retrieved from a study of metastatic and nonmetastatic thyroid tumors. Looking at the study overall: The comparison covered peripheral blood and tumor or nodule tissue in malignant and benign thyroid patients.

General study findings and limits: Patients with malignant thyroid tumors reportedly had significantly higher TCR beta diversity than those with benign nodules, in blood and tumor.

In regard to this clone: The antigen is unknown.

None of the patients had undergone any treatment ahead of thyroid surgery. Per the original methods: The authors used CDR3 differences across clinicopathological groups to build a distant-metastasis classifier for papillary thyroid cancer. TCRdb re-analyzed the PCR reads through MiXCR. Here the V and J calls rest on TCRdb's processing, not on the authors' analysis. The sample contains tens of thousands of clones, approximately 24% of which appear only once. The germline V gene has CDR1 SGHTA and CDR2 FQGNSA. V shed 3 bases and J shed 2 bases, with 11 bases lying between them. CDR3 size: 14 residues. The gene calls are TRBV7-2 and TRBJ2-7; D uncertain. The clonotype was recovered from a male donor with papillary thyroid cancer or a benign thyroid nodule (not recorded which). Some clones in this sample may be carry-over from other donors' samples. Sequenced sample: blood. The CDR3 region is CASSFARSAYEQYF. The CDR3 DNA is TGTGCCAGCAGCTTCGCCAGGTCAGCCTACGAGCAGTACTTC.